Below, 10 T cell receptor beta chains from the same sample are listed, as sequenced in a study of T cells in localized non-small cell lung cancer. The protocol was immunoSEQ multiplex PCR, while the TCRdb copy is restricted to in-frame clones and leaves out a portion. The table includes over 25,000 clones, 78% detected once. Specimen: peripheral blood, collected before any cancer treatment. These receptors were taken from a male donor aged 60 or older with stage II squamous cell lung carcinoma.

V gene TRBV7-2 combines with J gene TRBJ2-1; no firm D call. The CDR3 contains 14 residues. Germline lookup yields CDR1 SGHTA and CDR2 FQGNSA. V gave up 2 bases and J gave up 4 bases, with 9 bases separating them. The CDR3 loop is CASSLFGLYNEQFF. Here the CDR3 DNA reads TGTGCCAGCAGCTTATTTGGCCTGTACAATGAGCAGTTCTTC.

This rearrangement joins TRBV11-2 to TRBJ1-4, with a tentative D call TRBD1 (5 bases). V shed 5 bases and J shed 8 bases, with 15 bases lying between them. Germline V gene data show CDR1 as SGHAT and CDR2 as FQNNGV. The CDR3 covers 14 residues. The CDR3 DNA reads TGTGCCAGCAGCCGGGCGGGACGCCGGGAAAAACTGTTTTTT. It translates to CASSRAGRREKLFF.

This chain links TRBV18 with TRBJ2-3, with no clear D. The CDR3 totals 12 residues. Germline V lookup: CDR1 KGHSH, CDR2 LQKENI. Trimming cost V 3 bases and J 3 bases, with 4 bases left between them. CDR3 in DNA: TGTGCCAGCTCACCCGCGACAGATACGCAGTATTTT. This translates into CASSPATDTQYF.

V and J are TRBV10-1 and TRBJ2-3; TRBD1 aligns across 8 bases. V shed 5 bases, J shed 1 base, and the junction held 2 bases outside the gene matches. CDR1 is WNHNN, CDR2 SYGVQD, per germline (reference sequence). There are 14 residues in the CDR3. CDR3 sequence (DNA): TGCGCCAGCAGTTCGGACAGGGGCACAGATACGCAGTATTTT. This gives the protein CASSSDRGTDTQYF.

The chain has TRBV5-1 and TRBJ2-7, with D possibly matching TRBD2 (5 bases). V was pared by 6 bases and J by 3 bases, with 19 bases between. Germline V gene lookup returns CDR1 SGHRS and CDR2 YFSETQ. The length of the CDR3 is 15 residues. CDR3 nucleotides: TGCGCCAGCACCCTTTCGGACTTCCTCGACTACGAGCAGTACTTC. It codes for CASTLSDFLDYEQYF. Full variable domain (outside the CDR3, taken from reference TRBV5-1 and TRBJ2-7): KAGVTQTPRYLIKTRGQQVTLSCSPISGHRSVSWYQQTPGQGLQFLFEYFSETQRNKGNFPGRFSGRQFSNSRSEMNVSTLELGDSALYLCASTLSDFLDYEQYFGPGTRLTVT.

This clone was seen ten or more times. This rearrangement joins TRBV5-4 to TRBJ1-5; D is uncertain. Germline loops: CDR1 SGHNT, CDR2 YYREEE (reference sequence). V gave up 1 base and J gave up 7 bases, with 12 bases separating them. CDR3 length: 14 amino acids. The CDR3 protein is CASSLNQASQPQHF. For the CDR3, the DNA is TGTGCCAGCAGCTTGAATCAGGCCTCCCAGCCCCAGCATTTT.

This clone was detected only a few times. J is TRBJ1-5 and V is TRBV19; D not certain. The CDR3 is made up of 10 amino acids. Looked up from germline, CDR1 is LNHDA and CDR2 is SQIVND (reference sequence). The germline V and J ends were trimmed by 5 bases and 11 bases, with 7 bases remaining between them. The CDR3 spells CASSGPSQHF. The DNA for the CDR3 is TGTGCCAGTAGTGGTCCATCCCAGCATTTT.

The V and J genes are TRBV7-6 and TRBJ2-7; 8 bases map to TRBD1. Trimming cost V 3 bases and J 5 bases; bases outside gene matches: 6. CDR1 is SGHVS and CDR2 is FNYEAQ in the germline V gene. This CDR3 region has 14 residues. In DNA, the CDR3 is TGTGCCAGCAGCTTGGAGGACAGGGTGAACGAGCAGTACTTC. This codes for CASSLEDRVNEQYF.

The chain couples TRBV4-1 to TRBJ1-4; 7 nucleotides line up with TRBD1. This CDR3 has 14 amino acids. Trimming at V came to 4 bases and at J to 3 bases, leaving 2 bases not matched to a gene. Germline V gives CDR1 MGHRA, CDR2 YSYEKL. CDR3 residues: CASSRDRSNEKLFF. The CDR3 coding sequence is TGCGCCAGCAGCCGGGACAGATCTAATGAAAAACTGTTTTTT.

The chain combines TRBV5-4 with TRBJ2-7, with D hard to call. This CDR3 has 15 amino acids. Trimming removed 4 bases from V and 3 bases from J, with 17 bases in between. Germline CDR1 SGHNT, CDR2 YYREEE (reference sequence). The CDR3 spells CASSRRALQSYEQYF. The DNA for the CDR3 is TGTGCCAGCAGCCGACGGGCCCTACAGAGCTACGAGCAGTACTTC.